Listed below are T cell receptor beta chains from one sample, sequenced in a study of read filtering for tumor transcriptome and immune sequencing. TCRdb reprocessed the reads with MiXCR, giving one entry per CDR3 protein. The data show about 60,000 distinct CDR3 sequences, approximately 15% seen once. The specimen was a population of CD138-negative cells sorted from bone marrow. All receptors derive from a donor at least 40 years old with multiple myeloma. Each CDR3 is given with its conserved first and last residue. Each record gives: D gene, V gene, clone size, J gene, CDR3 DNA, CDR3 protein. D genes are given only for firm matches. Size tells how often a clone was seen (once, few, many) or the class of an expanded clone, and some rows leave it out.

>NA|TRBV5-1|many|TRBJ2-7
TGCGCCAGCAGCTTGCTAGGGCACCAGGACGAGCAGTACTTC
CASSLLGHQDEQYF
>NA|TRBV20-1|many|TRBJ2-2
TGCAGTGTAGCTGGGTATAACACCGGGGAGCTGTTTTTT
CSVAGYNTGELFF
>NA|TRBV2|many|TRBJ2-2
TGTGCCAGCAGCGTTCGCGTTGGGACCGGGGAGCTGTTTTTT
CASSVRVGTGELFF
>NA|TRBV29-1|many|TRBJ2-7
TGCAGCGCAGGGGACTACTCCTACGAGCAGTACTTC
CSAGDYSYEQYF
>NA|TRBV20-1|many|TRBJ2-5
TGCAGTGCTAGAGGGGAGAGGGCGGGGACCCAGTACTTC
CSARGERAGTQYF
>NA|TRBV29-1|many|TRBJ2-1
TGCAGCGTTGAAAATCCGTTCGGCTCCTACAATGAGCAGTTCTTC
CSVENPFGSYNEQFF
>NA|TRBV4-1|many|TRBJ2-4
TGCGCCAGCAGCAGCCTTAAGACAGGAGGAATGAACATTCAGTACTTC
CASSSLKTGGMNIQYF
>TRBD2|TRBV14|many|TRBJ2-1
TGTGCCAGCAGCCAAGAGAGTAGGAGCGGGAGGAGCTCCTACAATGAGCAGTTCTTC
CASSQESRSGRSSYNEQFF
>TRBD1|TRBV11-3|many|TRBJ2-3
TGTGCCAGCAGCTTAGATCTTCCAGGGGGCTACACAGATACGCAGTATTTT
CASSLDLPGGYTDTQYF
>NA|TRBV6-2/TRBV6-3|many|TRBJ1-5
TGTGCCAGCAGTTACACCCTCTCGTCGGGGGGTCTTGGCAATCAGCCCCAGCATTTT
CASSYTLSSGGLGNQPQHF
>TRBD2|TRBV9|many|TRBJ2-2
TGTGCCAGCAGCTATAGCGGGAGTGGTGAGCTGTTTTTT
CASSYSGSGELFF
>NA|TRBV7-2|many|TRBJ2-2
TGTGCCAGCAGCCCGAGCCGCACCACCGGGGAGCTGTTTTTT
CASSPSRTTGELFF
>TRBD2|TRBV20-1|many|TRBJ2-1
TGCAGTGCTACCAGCGGGACGTCCACCTACAATGAGCAGTTCTTC
CSATSGTSTYNEQFF
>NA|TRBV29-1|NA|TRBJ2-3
TGCGGCGTTGTCATCGAGTACAGCAGTAATACGCAGTATTTT
CGVVIEYSSNTQYF
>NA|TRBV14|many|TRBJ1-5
TGTGCCAGCAGCCGATTTGGGTTAGATCAGCCCCAGCATTTT
CASSRFGLDQPQHF
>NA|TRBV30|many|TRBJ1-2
TGTGCCTGGAGTTCCTCAGGGATAGGCTACACCTTC
CAWSSSGIGYTF
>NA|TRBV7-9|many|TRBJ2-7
TGTGCCAGCAGCTTAGCGGCTACCTACGAGCAGTACTTC
CASSLAATYEQYF
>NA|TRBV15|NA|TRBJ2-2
TGTGCCACCAGCAAGGGCGGCACCGGGGAGCTGTTTTTT
CATSKGGTGELFF
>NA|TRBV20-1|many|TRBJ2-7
TGCAGTGCTAGAGATGAGTACGAGCAGTACTTC
CSARDEYEQYF
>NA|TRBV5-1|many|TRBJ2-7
TGCGCCAGCAGCTTGGAGCCTAGCTACTCCTACGAGCAGTACTTC
CASSLEPSYSYEQYF
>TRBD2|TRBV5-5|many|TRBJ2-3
TGTGCCAGCTCAATAGCGGGAGCCGATACGCAGTATTTT
CASSIAGADTQYF
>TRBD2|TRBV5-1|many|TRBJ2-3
TGCGCCAGCAGCGAATGGACTATAGCGGGAGGTGATGATACGCAGTATTTT
CASSEWTIAGGDDTQYF
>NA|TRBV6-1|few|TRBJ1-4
TGTGCCAGCAGTTACTGGGGACATACTGCAACTAATGAAAAACTGTTTTTT
CASSYWGHTATNEKLFF
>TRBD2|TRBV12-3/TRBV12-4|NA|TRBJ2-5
TGTGCCAGCAGTCCCCGGGGACTAGGGACCCAGTACTTC
CASSPRGLGTQYF
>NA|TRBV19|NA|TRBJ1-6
TGTGCCAGTAGTACCCTCCCCCGGGGGGCGCATTCACCCCTCCACTTT
CASSTLPRGAHSPLHF
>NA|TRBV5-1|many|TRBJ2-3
TGCGCCAGCAGCCCACTGGGTCCTCTAACCCTCACAGATACGCAGTATTTT
CASSPLGPLTLTDTQYF
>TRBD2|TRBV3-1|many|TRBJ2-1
TGTGCCAGCAGCCATCAGCGGGAGGGCCGGTATGAGCAGTTCTTC
CASSHQREGRYEQFF
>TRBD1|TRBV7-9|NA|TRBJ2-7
TGTGCCAGCAGCCATACCGGGACAGGGTCCTACGAGCAGTACTTC
CASSHTGTGSYEQYF
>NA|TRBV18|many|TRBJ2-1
TGTGCCAGCCAAGGAAACCTTTACAATGAGCAGTTCTTC
CASQGNLYNEQFF
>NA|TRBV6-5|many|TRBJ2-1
TGTGCCAGCAGTTCCCGAGACAGGACCATATACAATGAGCAGTTCTTC
CASSSRDRTIYNEQFF
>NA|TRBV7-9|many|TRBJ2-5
TGTGCCAGCAGCCACTTTTCGATAGAGACCCAGTACTTC
CASSHFSIETQYF
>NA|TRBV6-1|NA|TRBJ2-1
TGTGCCAGCAGTGATCCACAGGGCTACAATGAGCAGTTCTTC
CASSDPQGYNEQFF